This TCR beta chain stems from a study of cytomegalovirus exposure and HLA in healthy donors. This clone was seen once. This CDR3 region has 11 residues. The germline V gene has CDR1 SEHNR and CDR2 FQNEAQ (reference sequence). The V end lost 5 bases, the J end lost 6 bases, and 5 bases lay between the germline ends. It was with 60 Vbeta and 13 Jbeta primers that the PCR ran. Data came from immunoSEQ multiplex PCR; TCRdb stores just in-frame clones and leaves some out. Here the sample spans 90,000 to 150,000 clones, 77% being singletons. This chain joins TRBV7-9 and TRBJ2-1; D gene unclear. The sequenced sample consisted of PBMCs. The receptor's source is a human donor in good health. The CDR3 DNA sequence: TGTGCCAGCAGCGTGGCCAATGAGCAGTTCTTC. Protein: CASSVANEQFF.